This T cell receptor beta chain was retrieved from a study of read filtering for tumor transcriptome and immune sequencing. The overall study: RNA-seq yielded only about 75 to 1273 TCR reads, IR-seq about 3.5 to 11 million.

The library was built from 400 to 500 ng RNA with molecular barcoded adaptors for alpha/delta and beta/gamma chains. TCRdb passed the reads through MiXCR, listing each CDR3 protein once. Altogether around 50,000 distinct CDR3 sequences are present, over 9% being singletons, with the ten largest covering around 15%. This clonotype came up a few times. Just one base apart from a much larger clone, this may be a read error. The material sequenced was a population of CD138-negative cells sorted from bone marrow. The source of this sequence is a donor older than 35 with multiple myeloma.

CDR3 residues: CATSSMTGAGQPQHF. CDR3 in DNA: TGCGCCACCAGCTCCATGACAGGGGCAGGTCAGCCCCAGCATTTT. This chain joins TRBV5-1 and TRBJ1-5; 8 positions match TRBD1. The V gene's germline CDR1 is SGHRS and CDR2 YFSETQ. The CDR3 totals 15 residues.